The source of this TCR beta chain is a study of cytomegalovirus exposure and HLA in healthy donors. Looking at the study overall: Ancestry clustering placed around four fifths of under 450 genotyped donors in the Caucasian-associated cluster.

Germline lookup yields CDR1 SGHRS and CDR2 YFSETQ. Trimming left V 4 bases short and J 2 bases short, with 5 bases between. The CDR3 totals 12 residues. On this clone itself: The antigen remains unidentified.

Primers included in the PCR were 60 Vbeta and 13 Jbeta primers. Here immunoSEQ multiplex PCR was the method, and the copy in TCRdb shows in-frame clones only, minus some. The sample lists about 65,000 clones, less than 70% occurring once. Study results and caveats: Published work reported that the classifier diagnosed cytomegalovirus status with high specificity and sensitivity.

Healthy people donating bone marrow made up the donors. The specimen sequenced was PBMCs. The source is a man in his thirties or forties in good health and CMV-seronegative. The chain employs TRBV5-1 and TRBJ2-3; D is unresolved. The CDR3 DNA is TGCGCCAGCAGCCTACCCACAGATACGCAGTATTTT. Amino acid sequence: CASSLPTDTQYF.